These 22 T cell receptor beta chains originate from one sample sequenced in a study of vaccination and CD4 T cells after COVID-19. Treatment noted: roughly 10-day PBMC culture with coronavirus spike peptide pools or control peptides (ViraFEST assay). With the Oncomine TCR Beta short-read assay, DNA from cultured CD4+ T cells was sequenced. MiXCR, run by TCRdb on the PCR reads, gives a single entry per CDR3 protein. The data contain more than 15,000 distinct CDR3 sequences, less than 40% of them singletons. These TCRs' antigens remain unknown. Sequencing was done on a sample of cultured CD4+ T cells from blood. The receptor source for this set is a human donor with COVID-19.

This clonotype has just a few counts. The CDR3 loop is CASSPRFGELFF. In DNA, the CDR3 is TGTGCCAGCAGTCCTCGTTTCGGGGAGCTGTTTTTT. The V and J genes are TRBV28 and TRBJ2-2; D ambiguous. CDR1 is MDHEN, CDR2 SYDVKM, per germline. V was pared by 5 bases and J by 7 bases, with 8 bases between. This CDR3 has 12 amino acids.

This clonotype was seen just once. The chain joins TRBV6-5 to TRBJ1-4; TRBD1 agrees at 7 bases. The CDR3 has 17 amino acids. Losses at the gene ends were 2 bases for V and 8 bases for J; bases not matched to a gene: 14. Germline V gives CDR1 MNHEY, CDR2 SVGAGI. The CDR3 region is CASSYLRTTGIREKLFF. CDR3 nucleotides: TGTGCCAGCAGTTACCTACGAACGACAGGGATTCGCGAAAAACTGTTTTTT.

V usage is TRBV9 and J usage is TRBJ1-1, with 7 bases that match TRBD1. Looked up from germline, CDR1 is SGDLS and CDR2 is YYNGEE. The CDR3 contains 15 residues. The J segment lost 4 bases and the V segment lost 2 bases, leaving 8 bases of the junction unmatched. The CDR3 loop is CASSVLGGVTTEAFF. For the CDR3, the DNA is TGTGCCAGCAGCGTTTTAGGGGGCGTGACCACTGAAGCTTTCTTT.

As DNA, the CDR3 is TGCAGTGCTGGAAATCAATTCGGGACTAGCGGGGGGGTCTGCCAAGAGACCCAGTACTTC. Protein sequence: CSAGNQFGTSGGVCQETQYF. The V gene is TRBV20-1, the J gene TRBJ2-5; 16 nucleotides match TRBD2. CDR1 is DFQATT and CDR2 is SNEGSKA in the germline V gene (reference sequence). This CDR3 region has 20 residues. The ends lost 5 bases at V and 1 base at J; junction bases unmatched: 16.

In its sample, this clonotype was seen a few times. The V call is TRBV24-1, the J call TRBJ2-2; D may be TRBD1 or TRBD2 (5 bases each). The V gene's germline CDR1 is KGHDR and CDR2 SFDVKD. The CDR3 runs 14 residues. V was shortened by 12 bases and J by 5 bases, with 18 bases between the two germline ends. The CDR3 here is CASGTRDSTGELFF. The CDR3 nucleotides are TGTGCCTCAGGGACCCGGGATTCTACCGGGGAGCTGTTTTTT.

The chain couples TRBV18 to TRBJ1-1; D possibly corresponds to TRBD1 (5 bases). The CDR3 has 16 residues. V lost 3 bases and J lost 6, with 20 bases in between. CDR1 is KGHSH, CDR2 LQKENI, per germline. CDR3 bases: TGTGCCAGCTCACCGGCAGGGCGCTCCGTTCACGCTGAAGCTTTCTTT. This gives the protein CASSPAGRSVHAEAFF.

This clonotype appeared a few times. The chain has TRBV19 and TRBJ1-4, with no clear D. Looked up from germline, CDR1 is LNHDA and CDR2 is SQIVND (reference sequence). The CDR3 is 17 residues long. The ends were cut back, 4 bases at V and 3 bases at J, with 18 bases in the middle. CDR3 protein: CASSTNSGRTPNEKLFF. The CDR3 DNA reads TGTGCCAGTAGTACCAATTCAGGACGGACTCCTAATGAAAAACTGTTTTTT.

The chain couples TRBV7-2 to TRBJ2-7; D might be TRBD2 (6 bases). Germline V gives CDR1 SGHTA, CDR2 FQGNSA. CDR3 length equals 15 residues. V was cut by 5 bases and J by 4 bases, with 18 bases left in between. CDR3 sequence: CASSPNTGLGYEQYF. The CDR3 coding sequence is TGTGCCAGCAGCCCCAATACGGGACTGGGATACGAGCAGTACTTC. Based on the CDR3 plus reference TRBV7-2 and TRBJ2-7, the full variable domain is GAGVSQSPSNKVTEKGKDVELRCDPISGHTALYWYRQSLGQGLEFLIYFQGNSAPDKSGLPSDRFSAERTGGSVSTLTIQRTQQEDSAVYLCASSPNTGLGYEQYFGPGTRLTVT.

The chain has TRBV6-5 and TRBJ1-1; D not certain. Trimming stripped 2 bases from V and 6 bases from J, with 13 bases between. This CDR3 region has 14 residues. Germline CDR1 MNHEY, CDR2 SVGAGI. The CDR3 DNA follows: TGTGCCAGCAGTTACCGTAGGGAAGGGTCTGAAGCTTTCTTT. This sequence encodes CASSYRREGSEAFF.

The chain recombines TRBV6-1 with TRBJ2-7, with 9 nucleotides matching TRBD1. V dropped 8 bases and J dropped 3; count of bases not matched to a gene: 5. Germline CDR1 is MNHNS and CDR2 is SASEGT. This CDR3 is built from 13 residues. The CDR3 sequence: CASGTGKGYEQYF. The CDR3, as DNA: TGTGCCAGCGGGACAGGGAAGGGCTACGAGCAGTACTTC.

The rearrangement links TRBV15 to TRBJ1-2, with D possibly TRBD1 on 5 matching bases. Trimming pared 1 base from V and 8 bases from J, leaving 20 bases between. Germline-derived CDR1 and CDR2 are LNHNV and YYDKDF (reference sequence). The CDR3 has 16 amino acids. The CDR3 DNA follows: TGTGCCACCAGCAGAGGATGGGACGGCTTAGAAACGGGCTACACCTTC. It yields the protein CATSRGWDGLETGYTF.

The chain couples TRBV25-1 to TRBJ2-5; TRBD1 might be the D (5 bases). This CDR3 spans 13 amino acids. From germline, CDR1 is MGHDK and CDR2 SYGVNS. Trimming took off 8 bases at V and 2 bases at J, with 12 bases between the two ends. This chain's CDR3 is CASAGLVQETQYF. CDR3 sequence (DNA): TGTGCCAGCGCAGGGCTAGTTCAAGAGACCCAGTACTTC.

This clonotype has more than one count but fewer than ten. V usage is TRBV7-2 and J usage is TRBJ2-7, with a tentative D call TRBD1 (6 bases). Trimming took 5 bases from V and 2 from J, leaving 13 bases between them. Germline CDR1 SGHTA, CDR2 FQGNSA. The CDR3 is made up of 14 amino acids. As DNA, the CDR3 is TGTGCCAGCAGCCTAGGAGACAGGCCCTACGAGCAGTACTTC. Encoded protein: CASSLGDRPYEQYF.

Within the sample, this clonotype is medium-sized. The V call is TRBV12-3 or TRBV12-4, the J call TRBJ1-5; perhaps TRBD1 as D (6 bases). CDR3 size: 14 residues. Trimming stripped 5 bases from V and 5 bases from J, with 13 bases between. In nucleotides, the CDR3 is TGTGCCAGCAGTCCCAGGGGAGGGCATCAGCCCCAGCATTTT. Its protein product is CASSPRGGHQPQHF.

This rearrangement joins TRBV10-1 to TRBJ1-5, with D perhaps TRBD1 (5 bases). CDR1 is WNHNN and CDR2 is SYGVQD in the germline V gene (reference sequence). The V and J ends lost 5 bases and 2 bases respectively, with 10 bases between them. This CDR3 contains 14 residues. Here the CDR3 reads CASSLPGRNQPQHF. In nucleotides, the CDR3 is TGCGCCAGCAGTTTGCCGGGACGCAATCAGCCCCAGCATTTT.

This clonotype was counted between two and nine times. This chain connects TRBV28 to TRBJ1-2, with 7 bases that match TRBD1. The ends lost 3 bases at V and 7 bases at J; junction bases unmatched: 8. Germline V gene data show CDR1 as MDHEN and CDR2 as SYDVKM. CDR3 length equals 14 residues. CDR3 sequence reads: CASSFGQVRGGYTF. The CDR3 nucleotides read TGTGCCAGCAGTTTCGGACAGGTCCGGGGTGGCTACACCTTC.

This sequence joins TRBV6-1 and TRBJ1-2; 7 bases fit TRBD1. V trimming: 6 bases; J trimming: 2 bases; junction bases outside the gene matches: 6. The CDR3 loop spans 14 amino acids. Germline V gives CDR1 MNHNS, CDR2 SASEGT. CDR3 nucleotide sequence: TGTGCCAGCAGCCCGGGACAGCGGAACTATGGCTACACCTTC. Its protein is CASSPGQRNYGYTF.

The rearrangement joins TRBV28 to TRBJ1-2; D perhaps matches TRBD1 (6 bases). This CDR3 comprises 14 residues. Trimming cost V 5 bases and J 0 bases, with 10 bases left between them. The germline V gene has CDR1 MDHEN and CDR2 SYDVKM. CDR3 in DNA: TGTGCCAGCAGTACAGGGAGAGCTAACTATGGCTACACCTTC. Its protein is CASSTGRANYGYTF.

The CDR3 coding sequence is TGTGCCAGCAGCGTAGGGGGATCCGGGGGTATCCAGGCCGGGGAGCTGTTTTTT. It yields the protein CASSVGGSGGIQAGELFF. The V and J genes are TRBV7-9 and TRBJ2-2, with D possibly being TRBD1 or TRBD2 (6 bases each). The germline V gene encodes CDR1 SEHNR and CDR2 FQNEAQ (reference sequence). V was cut by 5 bases and J by 6 bases, with 25 bases left in between. The CDR3 has 18 amino acids. The full variable domain, rest sourced from reference TRBV7-9 and TRBJ2-2, is DTGVSQNPRHKITKRGQNVTFRCDPISEHNRLYWYRQTLGQGPEFLTYFQNEAQLEKSRLLSDRFSAERPKGSFSTLEIQRTEQGDSAMYLCASSVGGSGGIQAGELFFGEGSRLTVL.

This clonotype is a singleton in its sample. This chain uses TRBV20-1 with TRBJ1-3; 8 bases match TRBD1. Per the germline V gene, CDR1 is DFQATT and CDR2 is SNEGSKA (reference sequence). Trimming removed 2 bases from V and 0 bases from J; junction bases left unmatched: 18. This CDR3 comprises 20 residues. The DNA for the CDR3 is TGCAGTGCTAGACCTGACCCGGGACAGGCGCAAGCCCTCTCTGGAAACACCATATATTTT. It yields the protein CSARPDPGQAQALSGNTIYF.

The chain couples TRBV28 to TRBJ1-5; TRBD1 matches at 9 bases. The V and J ends lost 9 bases and 4 bases, in that order; junction bases with no gene match: 16. The CDR3 totals 17 residues. CDR1 and CDR2 (germline): MDHEN, SYDVKM. CDR3 bases: TGTGCCAGTGGGGGGACAGGGTGGGTTGTTTTAAATCAGCCCCAGCATTTT. Protein product: CASGGTGWVVLNQPQHF.

This clonotype turned up a few times. V and J are TRBV11-1 and TRBJ1-5, with 8 bases lining up with TRBD1. Germline V gene sequence: CDR1 SGHAT, CDR2 FQDESV (reference sequence). The CDR3 loop spans 15 amino acids. Losses at the gene ends were 1 base for V and 1 base for J; bases not matched to a gene: 0. The chain's CDR3 is CASSLGQGSNQPQHF. The CDR3 bases are TGTGCCAGCAGCTTAGGACAGGGGAGCAATCAGCCCCAGCATTTT.